Detailed here is one T cell receptor (beta chain). Its target is unknown. The data were obtained in a study of post-analysis software for immune sequencing data. In the study overall: Included among the disease courses, which were recorded for the cohort, were relapsing-remitting, secondary progressive and progressive-relapsing multiple sclerosis. Overall study findings and caveats: Higher frequency in patients than in controls was seen for roughly five TRBV segments, with TRBV5-6, TRBV5-1 and TRBV20-1 among them.

Included in the TCR beta cDNA libraries were unique molecular identifiers. Via MiXCR, TCRdb re-called the PCR reads, giving one row per CDR3 protein. The sample has roughly 800,000 distinct CDR3 sequences; 46% are singletons. Trimming stripped 3 bases from V and 7 bases from J, with 7 bases between. The CDR3 is 13 residues long. Germline lookup yields CDR1 MNHEY and CDR2 SVGAGI. This clonotype was sampled from a girl aged 10-17 years with multiple sclerosis. The sample consisted of blood. The genes are TRBV6-5 and TRBJ1-6, with no clear D. The CDR3 DNA sequence: TGTGCCAGCAGTTATGGGCCAAATTCACCCCTCCACTTT. Residues: CASSYGPNSPLHF.